The sequence of this T cell receptor beta chain was determined in a study of shared clonotypes between healthy human individuals (dated by TCRdb to the early 2020s). Concerning the study at large: The cohort comprised a couple of women and a few men aged 18 to 49 years. Between about 0.8 and 9 billion PBMCs per donor were obtained by leukapheresis. The study deeply sequenced blood TCR repertoires of five healthy adults to estimate repertoire size and the extent of clonotype sharing between individuals. To increase sequencing depth and limit assay-specific biases, TCR repertoire library preparation and sequencing were carried out by different laboratories using diverse techniques. For each donor, CD4 naive and CD4 memory were each run on three plates, CD8 naive on two plates, and CD8 memory on one plate. On the study overall, not on this receptor specifically: Compared with non-shared clonotypes, the clonotypes found in all four sorted-subset donors had higher generation probabilities. Estimated clonotype richness was generally larger for naive than for memory subsets. Sampling was limited to blood, and TCR repertoires in tissue likely differ from TCR repertoires in blood. Across four donors, about 5.2% of naive CD4, 3% to 3.5% of naive CD8, about 2.3% of memory CD4, and approximately 0.4% of memory CD8 clonotypes were shared. Incomplete sequencing was indicated by rarefaction of sorted-subset datasets, despite the large sequencing depth. Because the study included only a small number of donors, the genetic and exposure-history diversity represented was limited. Pairwise subsampling indicated that sequencing depth was expected to affect the degree of clonotype sharing among donors.

V is reduced by 4 bases and J by 0 bases, leaving a spacing of 10 bases between them. CDR1 and CDR2, looked up from the germline V gene, are ENHRY and SYGVKD. The CDR3 runs 15 amino acids, cysteine and phenylalanine included. This entry keeps only the CDR3 DNA: 45 bases, framed from base 1. As regards this clone: Its antigen is currently not known. No much larger clone is present one base from it, and per-base qualities are unavailable. The sample holds other DNA sequences that translate to the same CDR3.

The donors were healthy, HIV-negative adults with no recently reported acute infections or vaccinations. Every donor was a Caucasian adult living in Nashville, Tennessee, USA. CD4+ T cells were enriched by magnetic negative selection, after which naive cells were positively selected on CD45RA and the negative fraction was taken as the memory subset. After blood collection by leukapheresis, PBMCs were isolated using Ficoll-Histopaque density gradient centrifugation and then cryopreserved in the vapor phase of liquid nitrogen. Analytical flow cytometry was used to check the purity and quantity of every magnetically sorted T cell population. Genomic DNA was isolated from every sorted fraction and measured by UV absorbance on a Nanodrop 2000c. Using the deep immunoSEQ assay, TCR CDR3 regions were amplified from genomic DNA by multiplex PCR. Genomic DNA extracted from each cell subset was distributed evenly over all wells of several immunoSEQ 96-well plates, and each plate served as one replicate. For sorted subsets, roughly 200 ng of genomic DNA, equivalent to roughly 33,000 T cell genomes, went into each replicate PCR. Purified libraries were measured with a Qubit 3.0 fluorometer, size-checked on a Bioanalyzer 2100, and measured again with the KAPA Library Quantification kit. Every immunoSEQ 96-well plate was sequenced on a dedicated single-read 150-cycle Illumina NextSeq 550 flow cell. The paper's processing steps were these. Because the immunoSEQ output held only junctional sequences and lacked quality scores, the filtering could not match the filtering applied to full-length reads. Sequences were annotated with PyIR, a Python wrapper for IgBLAST v1.9, and V/J genes and CDR3 were assigned using IMGT germline references. Reads were removed for weak V/J assignments (E-value above 1e-6), missing CDR3, stop codons, out-of-frame junctions, or ambiguous translated residues. V3J clonotypes were defined as sequences sharing the same inferred V gene, J gene, and CDR3 amino acid sequence. Percentage overlap between repertoires was calculated by dividing the number of shared unique clonotypes by the size of the smaller repertoire. RTK rarefaction, the Chao1 estimator, and Recon v2.1 estimates of unobserved clonotypes were used to assess repertoire richness. Generation probabilities were computed with OLGA for all TCRbeta clonotypes obtained by the gDNA method from four donors. Imported from immuneACCESS, the table was reduced by TCRdb to in-frame sequences with V and J called. These copies leave out some clones; in studies compared against another copy, an unresolved V gene accounts for under half, and the cause of the remainder is not known. The V and J calls and the clone size are those of that table, but D and trimming were determined from the DNA. A total of some 1.5 million clones appear in this sample, 95% to 99% of them only once. Approximately 0.45% of the sample comes from the top ten.

The chain joins TRBV10-3 to TRBJ2-1; the D gene is possibly TRBD1 or TRBD2, each agreeing over 6 bases. The TCR comes from a man in his thirties or forties in good health. The sequencing input was naive CD4+ T cells sorted from blood. The cell subset or site label corresponds to: CD45RA+ positively selected. In nucleotides, the sequence is TGTGCCATCAGTGTAGGGGGGAGCTCCTACAATGAGCAGTTCTTC. This sequence encodes CAISVGGSSYNEQFF.